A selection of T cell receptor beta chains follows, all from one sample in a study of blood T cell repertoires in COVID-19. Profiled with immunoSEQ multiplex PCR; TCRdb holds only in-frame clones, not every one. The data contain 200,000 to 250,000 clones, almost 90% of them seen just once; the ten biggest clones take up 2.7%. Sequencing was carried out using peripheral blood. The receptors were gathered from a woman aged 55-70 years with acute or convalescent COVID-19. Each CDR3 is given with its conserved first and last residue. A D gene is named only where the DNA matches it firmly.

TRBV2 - CASSEWGERGNTIYF
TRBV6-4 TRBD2 CASSDSSGGADTQYF
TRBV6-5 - CASISGNTIYF
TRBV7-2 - CASSLDNRNIQYF
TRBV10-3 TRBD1 CATRGTGGSYNEQFF
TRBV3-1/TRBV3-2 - CASSQVGEQFF
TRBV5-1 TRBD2 CASSPRGGLGEQYF
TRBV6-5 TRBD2 CASSYVSGSGTGELFF
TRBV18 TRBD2 CASSPRTSGGPNTYNEQFF
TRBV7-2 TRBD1 CASSSRGRRGLETQYF
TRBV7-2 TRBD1 CASSLGQGEWYEQYF
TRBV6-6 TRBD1 CASSYLRTGQNNEQFF
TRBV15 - CATSRDNFRGHYSNQPQHF
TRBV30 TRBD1 CAWSLPTGAYGYTF
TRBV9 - CASSAGAGDSPLHF
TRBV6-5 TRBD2 CASSWGLAGTYEQYF
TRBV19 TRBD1 CASSVRNRGLTDTQYF